The 22 T cell receptor beta chains below all came from one sample that was sequenced in a study of T cells after yellow fever vaccination. TCRdb used MiXCR to reprocess the 5' RACE reads, holding one entry per CDR3 protein. The profile shows more than 95,000 distinct CDR3 sequences, 13% to 15% of them singletons. The source was CD8+ T cells sorted from PBMCs, collected 5 days after the yellow fever booster vaccination. These receptors all stem from a man younger than 30 who received the YFV17D yellow fever vaccine.

This clonotype was counted at least ten times. The chain carries TRBV29-1 and TRBJ2-5; D unclear. CDR3 size: 13 residues. Trimming shortened V by 3 bases and J by 0 bases, and 8 bases separated the two germline ends. Looked up from germline, CDR1 is SQVTM and CDR2 is ANQGSEA. The CDR3 is CSVDSGDQETQYF. Here the CDR3 DNA reads TGCAGCGTTGACTCGGGCGACCAAGAGACCCAGTACTTC.

This rearrangement joins TRBV5-1 to TRBJ1-2; TRBD1 matches at 7 bases. V gave up 4 bases and J gave up 6 bases; unmatched junction bases: 6. Germline lookup yields CDR1 SGHRS and CDR2 YFSETQ. This CDR3 has 13 residues. The CDR3 is CASSLTGADGYTF. CDR3 sequence (DNA): TGCGCCAGCAGCCTAACAGGGGCTGATGGCTACACCTTC.

This clonotype appeared a few times. V usage is TRBV7-2 and J usage is TRBJ2-1, with D uncertain. The germline gives CDR1 SGHTA, CDR2 FQGNSA. The CDR3 has 14 amino acids. Trimming took off 7 bases at V and 0 bases at J, with 10 bases between the two ends. The DNA for the CDR3 is TGTGCCAGCACTGTGACGGTCTCCTACAATGAGCAGTTCTTC. Translation gives CASTVTVSYNEQFF.

The chain employs TRBV6-2 or TRBV6-3 and TRBJ1-2, with 8 bases matching TRBD1. There are 15 residues in the CDR3. From germline, CDR1 is MNHEY and CDR2 SVGEGT. V dropped 4 bases and J dropped 7; count of bases not matched to a gene: 11. In DNA form, the CDR3 reads TGTGCCAGCAGTTCGGACAGGGAATCATTGCGTGGCTACACCTTC. Its translation: CASSSDRESLRGYTF.

This clonotype was picked up a small number of times. The chain joins TRBV6-5 to TRBJ1-1; D is unresolved. V lost 5 bases and J 1 base, leaving 2 bases between the germline ends. Looked up from germline, CDR1 is MNHEY and CDR2 is SVGAGI. The CDR3 consists of 11 residues. This CDR3 reads CASSENTEAFF. The CDR3 nucleotides read TGTGCCAGCAGTGAGAACACTGAAGCTTTCTTT.

This clonotype was recorded at least ten times. This chain uses TRBV7-3 with TRBJ1-5; D is perhaps TRBD1 (6 bases). CDR1 and CDR2 from the germline V gene are SGHTA and FQGTGA. This CDR3 contains 18 residues. Trimming shortened V by 4 bases and J by 5 bases, and 24 bases separated the two germline ends. CDR3 in DNA: TGTGCCAGCAGCTCGCCGGGGGCGGTGGAAAAAGAATATCAGCCCCAGCATTTT. The encoded protein is CASSSPGAVEKEYQPQHF.

This clonotype was observed a handful of times. The chain joins TRBV20-1 to TRBJ2-7, with D possibly TRBD1 on 5 matching bases. Trimming took off 3 bases at V and 3 bases at J, with 12 bases between the two ends. This CDR3 is 13 amino acids long. Germline V CDR1 and CDR2: DFQATT, SNEGSKA (reference sequence). The CDR3: CSARGPDFYEQYF. CDR3 in DNA: TGCAGTGCTAGGGGGCCTGACTTCTACGAGCAGTACTTC.

This chain uses TRBV3-1 with TRBJ2-7, with 8 bases aligning to TRBD1. This CDR3 has 15 residues. V trimming: 2 bases; J trimming: 7 bases; junction bases outside the gene matches: 10. The germline V gene encodes CDR1 LGHDT and CDR2 YNNKEL (reference sequence). The CDR3 region has the DNA TGTGCCAGCAGCCAAAGGGGGCAGGGGGCTCAAGAGCAGTACTTC. Translation: CASSQRGQGAQEQYF.

The chain is built from TRBV20-1 and TRBJ2-5; 7 bases agree with TRBD2. Germline V gene data show CDR1 as DFQATT and CDR2 as SNEGSKA (reference sequence). This CDR3 is 11 amino acids long. The CDR3 nucleotides are TGCCGCGGGGGTCAGGGAGAGACCCAGTACTTC. It codes for CRGGQGETQYF.

This clonotype has ten or more counts. The chain links TRBV10-3 to TRBJ2-3; D remains ambiguous. The CDR3 extends over 15 amino acids. From germline, CDR1 is ENHRY and CDR2 SYGVKD. The ends were cut back, 0 bases at V and 6 bases at J, with 13 bases in the middle. For the CDR3, the DNA is TGTGCCATCAGTGAGTCGATTATGCTGCGGGATACGCAGTATTTT. Translated: CAISESIMLRDTQYF.

This chain joins TRBV21-1 and TRBJ2-7; TRBD2, the table's D call, lacks a check against the DNA. TRBV21-1 is termed a pseudogene. The CDR3 length is 13 residues. The CDR3 bases are TGTGCCAGCAGCAAGGATGGCCACTACGAGCAGTACGTC. This translates into CASSKDGHYEQYV.

V and J are TRBV29-1 and TRBJ2-1; no firm D call. Germline CDR1 SQVTM, CDR2 ANQGSEA. V shed 7 bases and J shed 2 bases, with 12 bases lying between them. This CDR3 has 13 amino acids. Written as DNA, the CDR3 is TGCAGCGCCCCCTTGGCCACCTACAATGAGCAGTTCTTC. It codes for CSAPLATYNEQFF.

This clonotype was counted a few times. The rearrangement links TRBV10-3 to TRBJ2-1; no reliable D call. The CDR3 loop spans 13 amino acids. Germline loops: CDR1 ENHRY, CDR2 SYGVKD. Between the trimmed V and J ends, which lost 3 bases and 6 bases, there was a span of 9 bases. CDR3 DNA sequence: TGTGCCATCAGTGATACATTAATCAATGAGCAGTTCTTC. It encodes CAISDTLINEQFF.

This clonotype was observed a handful of times. V usage is TRBV6-5 and J usage is TRBJ2-7; D uncertain. Germline V gene data show CDR1 as MNHEY and CDR2 as SVGAGI. This CDR3 has 13 residues. Trimming took 4 bases from V and 3 from J, leaving 10 bases between them. Written as DNA, the CDR3 is TGTGCCAGCAGTTTTGTACATGGCTACGAGCAGTACTTC. It translates to CASSFVHGYEQYF.

This clonotype was observed a handful of times. The CDR3 DNA reads as TGTGCCAGCAGTTACTCGATCCCGGGGGGCTACGAGCAGTACTTC. Amino acids: CASSYSIPGGYEQYF. V usage is TRBV6-5 and J usage is TRBJ2-7; 7 bases fit TRBD2. This CDR3 comprises 15 residues. The junction had 5 bases not matched to a gene; V was cut back by 0 bases and J by 3 bases. Germline-derived CDR1 and CDR2 are MNHEY and SVGAGI.

The V and J genes are TRBV30 and TRBJ2-7; 8 bases map to TRBD1. Germline assignment: CDR1 GTSNPN and CDR2 SVGIG (reference sequence). The CDR3 length is 14 residues. The J segment lost 5 bases and the V segment lost 4 bases, leaving 10 bases of the junction unmatched. CDR3 in DNA: TGTGCCTGGACCCCTGGACAGGGTGGAGACGAGCAGTACTTC. Translated, it gives CAWTPGQGGDEQYF.

This clonotype was observed a few times. The V gene is TRBV4-3, the J gene TRBJ1-5, with D uncertain. Germline V gene data show CDR1 as LGHNA and CDR2 as YSLEER. V was shortened by 1 base and J by 7 bases, with 8 bases between the two germline ends. The length of the CDR3 is 13 residues. The CDR3 nucleotides read TGCGCCAGCAGCCAAGCAGTCCTGCAGCCCCAGCATTTT. Translated, it gives CASSQAVLQPQHF.

The J gene is TRBJ1-1, the V gene TRBV7-2, with 8 bases that match TRBD1. V shed 4 bases and J 1 base; nucleotides not matched to a gene: 8. The germline V gene has CDR1 SGHTA and CDR2 FQGNSA. The CDR3 is made up of 16 amino acids. Written as DNA, the CDR3 is TGTGCCAGCAGCTCGCTCCTACAGGGGGGGAACACTGAAGCTTTCTTT. Translation: CASSSLLQGGNTEAFF.

The chain recombines TRBV5-4 with TRBJ2-7, with 8 bases lining up with TRBD1. Per the germline V gene, CDR1 is SGHNT and CDR2 is YYREEE (reference sequence). The ends lost 0 bases at V and 3 bases at J; junction bases unmatched: 2. The CDR3 is 14 amino acids. CDR3 in DNA: TGTGCCAGCAGCTTGGAACAGGGGGTCTACGAGCAGTACGTC. Its translation: CASSLEQGVYEQYV.

The chain links TRBV20-1 to TRBJ2-3, with 9 bases aligning to TRBD2. The V gene's germline CDR1 is DFQATT and CDR2 SNEGSKA (reference sequence). The ends lost 6 bases at V and 1 base at J; junction bases unmatched: 11. CDR3 length: 16 residues. The CDR3 spells CSASGSGGYRTDTQYF. CDR3 coding DNA: TGCAGTGCCTCTGGTAGCGGGGGTTACCGCACAGATACGCAGTATTTT.

This clonotype occurred a few times. The genes are TRBV29-1 and TRBJ2-1, with TRBD2 matching over 12 bases. V lost 2 bases and J lost 1; bases outside the gene matches: 6. The CDR3 contains 17 residues. CDR1 and CDR2 (germline): SQVTM, ANQGSEA. The CDR3 spells CSVESLAGGRSYNEQFF. DNA of the CDR3: TGCAGCGTTGAAAGTCTAGCGGGGGGGAGGTCCTACAATGAGCAGTTCTTC.

This chain's CDR3 is CSAGTGGAVATDTQYF. The CDR3 DNA sequence: TGCAGTGCGGGGACAGGGGGCGCAGTGGCAACAGATACGCAGTATTTT. The chain combines TRBV20-1 with TRBJ2-3, with 12 nucleotides matching TRBD1. CDR1 is DFQATT and CDR2 is SNEGSKA in the germline V gene (reference sequence). The CDR3 contains 16 residues. With 6 bases clipped from V and 3 bases from J, the junction kept 10 bases outside the gene matches.